This T cell receptor beta chain was recovered during a study of T cell responses to AZD1222 COVID-19 vaccine (dated by TCRdb to the early 2020s). In terms of the full investigation: AZD1222 recipients given second doses at about 4 weeks or at about 12 weeks were pooled, since spike-specific TCR depth and breadth were not found to differ between the two schedules. A total of approximately 240 trial participants underwent TCR sequencing, of whom 200 to 220 had received two doses of AZD1222 and around 25 had received two doses of the MenACWY control vaccine. Trial participants were enrolled by age into subgroups of 18-55, 56-69 and 70-plus years, and about 150, 27 and 61 TCR-sequenced participants, respectively, were included in these subgroups.

The time point label of this sample denotes: baseline before first vaccination. Vaccinee samples were obtained from the UK trials COV001 and COV002, which included a single-blind randomized controlled phase 2/3 trial of AZD1222 (ChAdOx1 nCoV-19) in healthy adults. Trial participant PBMC samples were collected at day 0 and day 28 after the second dose for TCRbeta chain sequencing. The paper's findings and limits, for the study overall: Most participants were white British and females outnumbered males, and the authors suggested that clonal diversity may have been underestimated. Reportedly, almost half of the unique spike-specific TCRs recognized epitopes lying outside the regions that are mutated in the B.1.351 and B.1.1.7 variants. Conclusions about previously exposed vaccinees are limited, since just 5 to 7 AZD1222 recipients were seropositive for SARS-CoV-2 at baseline. Vaccine-associated CD4 TCRs spanned the whole spike protein, with dominant responses in regions 160-218 and 743-854. After two AZD1222 doses, spike-specific TCR breadth and depth were significantly higher than at day 0 and than in MenACWY recipients. Because no samples from the day 14 peak response were available, repertoires could be characterized only after the peak T cell response. The 56-69-year group was small, and its depth increase did not reach significance, likely because of low power.

Comment on this clone: The antigen this receptor binds is unknown. No per-base quality is available; no much larger clone lies one base away.

The CDR3 regions of human TCRbeta chains were analyzed by immunosequencing. The original pipeline was this. TCRs in the repertoires were matched against a reference library of SARS-CoV-2-specific TCRs that had been generated with the MIRA antigen-specificity platform. Breadth meant the fraction of unique TCRs that were SARS-CoV-2-associated, whereas depth meant the fraction of total T cells that were SARS-CoV-2-associated. Each spike-specific TCR was assigned to its reactive spike region and to a CD4 or CD8 class using the MIRA data. Log10-transformed breadth and depth values were compared by one-way ANOVA with Sidak's multiple comparisons tests. The source is immuneACCESS, and TCRdb retained only in-frame sequences with V and J called. Part of the clones is not carried over; for the studies checked, unresolved V genes explain less than half of this, and the remainder is unexplained. The DNA gave D and trimming, while V, J and clone size come from that table. Here the sample has about 140,000 clones; roughly 90% occur a single time. Just over 3% of the sample is in the top ten clones.

This clonotype was sampled from an adult in good health. The specimen comprised peripheral blood, sampled on day 0 of AZD1222 vaccination.

The DNA sequence is given as TGTGCCAGCAGCCGGGACGGCCAGGACGAGCAGTACTTC. Translated, it gives CASSRDGQDEQYF. The rearranged segments are TRBV11-1 and TRBJ2-7, with the D gene possibly TRBD1 or TRBD2, each one fitting 5 bases. As encoded in the germline V gene (reference sequence), CDR1 is SGHAT while CDR2 is FQDESV. The CDR3 holds 13 amino acids from the cysteine to the phenylalanine. Just the 39-base CDR3 DNA is kept, in frame starting at base 1. V loses 5 bases of germline sequence and J loses 5 bases, and the interval between the two ends is 13 bases. Beyond the CDR3, the reference TRBV11-1 and TRBJ2-7 genes provide the residues; the full variable domain reads: EAEVAQSPRYKITEKSQAVAFWCDPISGHATLYWYRQILGQGPELLVQFQDESVVDDSQLPKDRFSAERLKGVDSTLKIQPAELGDSAMYLCASSRDGQDEQYFGPGTRLTVT.